The next 19 T cell receptor beta chains were all read from a single sample in a study of blood T cell repertoires in COVID-19. TCRdb's copy holds only in-frame clones and misses some; the assay was immunoSEQ multiplex PCR. Of roughly 150,000 clones in the sample, less than 80% were seen once. Sequences were obtained from PBMCs or T cells enriched from blood (not recorded which). These receptors were taken from a woman between 70 and 85 years old in a cohort exposed to, infected with or recovered from COVID-19 (not recorded which).

A few counts support this clone. The chain carries TRBV9 and TRBJ2-5; D is possibly TRBD1 (6 bases). With 4 bases removed from V and 5 bases from J, the gap between germline ends came to 12 bases. The CDR3 spans 13 residues. The germline CDR1 and CDR2 sequences are SGDLS and YYNGEE. The CDR3 DNA is TGTGCCAGCAGCTCACAGGGACGTGAGACCCAGTACTTC. It specifies CASSSQGRETQYF.

The chain couples TRBV18 to TRBJ2-7; 12 nucleotides agree with TRBD1. Germline lookup yields CDR1 KGHSH and CDR2 LQKENI. V lost 5 bases, J lost 3 bases, and 5 bases stayed unmatched. The CDR3 is 15 amino acids. The CDR3: CASSTGQGAVYEQYF. CDR3 sequence (DNA): TGTGCCAGCTCAACGGGACAGGGGGCAGTCTACGAGCAGTACTTC.

This chain uses TRBV12-5 with TRBJ2-1; 13 nucleotides align to TRBD2. J lost 6 bases, V lost 4 bases, and 9 bases had no gene match. The germline gives CDR1 LGHNT, CDR2 FRNRAP. CDR3 length equals 17 residues. CDR3 nucleotides: TGTGCTAGTGGTTCCGCGAGGACTAGCGGGAGTCTCAATGAGCAGTTCTTC. Its protein product is CASGSARTSGSLNEQFF.

This chain joins TRBV5-4 and TRBJ2-5; D is possibly TRBD1 (5 bases). This CDR3 has 13 residues. CDR1 and CDR2 from the germline V gene are SGHNT and YYREEE (reference sequence). With 3 bases removed from V and 4 bases from J, the gap between germline ends came to 10 bases. The CDR3 region is CASSSQVGETQYF. As DNA, the CDR3 is TGTGCCAGCAGCTCACAGGTGGGAGAGACCCAGTACTTC.

The chain carries TRBV27 and TRBJ2-3; tentatively, D is TRBD1 (6 bases). From germline, CDR1 is MNHEY and CDR2 SMNVEV (reference sequence). V shed 6 bases and J shed 3 bases, with 16 bases lying between them. The CDR3 contains 15 residues. The DNA of the CDR3 is TGTGCCAGCAGCCTTACAGGGTTCGGAACAGATACGCAGTATTTT. It encodes CASSLTGFGTDTQYF.

The chain combines TRBV28 with TRBJ1-1; 7 nucleotides line up with TRBD1. Germline CDR1 MDHEN, CDR2 SYDVKM. With 6 bases clipped from V and 5 bases from J, the junction kept 12 bases outside the gene matches. This CDR3 has 15 residues. The CDR3 here is CASSAPGTAFTEAFF. Here the CDR3 DNA reads TGTGCCAGCAGCGCACCCGGGACAGCTTTTACTGAAGCTTTCTTT.

This clone occurred once. Other DNA sequences of this sample code for an identical CDR3. CDR3 coding DNA: TGCGCCAGCAGCTTGGCAGGGACAGGACAAGAGACCCAGTACTTC. Protein product: CASSLAGTGQETQYF. The chain carries TRBV5-1 and TRBJ2-5, with TRBD1 matching 8 bases. Germline CDR1 and CDR2: SGHRS and YFSETQ. This CDR3 is 15 amino acids long. J was trimmed by 2 bases and V by 0 bases; bases with no gene match: 3.

The V call is TRBV2, the J call TRBJ2-7, with D uncertain. The V end was cut by 3 bases, the J end by 6 bases, with 12 bases between. CDR1 and CDR2 from the germline V gene are SNHLY and FYNNEI. The CDR3 length is 13 residues. CDR3 amino acids: CASSDGFESEQYF. The CDR3 DNA sequence: TGTGCCAGCAGTGACGGTTTCGAGAGCGAGCAGTACTTC.

This clone appeared a single time. The chain carries TRBV27 and TRBJ2-3; TRBD2 matches at 8 bases. Germline CDR1 MNHEY, CDR2 SMNVEV (reference sequence). The CDR3 totals 16 residues. Trimming removed 6 bases from V and 0 bases from J; junction bases left unmatched: 8. The CDR3 DNA reads as TGTGCCAGCAGACCATCCCGCGGGAGGAGCACAGATACGCAGTATTTT. Encoded protein: CASRPSRGRSTDTQYF.

The chain links TRBV5-1 to TRBJ2-1; a weak D match, TRBD1 (6 bases). This CDR3 is 15 amino acids long. Germline assignment: CDR1 SGHRS and CDR2 YFSETQ. V was clipped by 4 bases and J by 5 bases, with 16 bases between them. The CDR3 spells CASSPGQTLHNEQFF. CDR3 bases: TGCGCCAGCAGCCCCGGACAGACCTTGCACAATGAGCAGTTCTTC.

CDR3 DNA sequence: TGTGCCAGCACCCCCTCCGGGGGGACTGACTTCAATCAGCCCCAGCATTTT. Protein product: CASTPSGGTDFNQPQHF. J is TRBJ1-5 and V is TRBV28; D is possibly TRBD1 (5 bases). Germline CDR1 reads MDHEN; CDR2 reads SYDVKM. The CDR3 is made up of 17 amino acids. V was clipped by 7 bases and J by 3 bases, with 22 bases between them.

V and J are TRBV2 and TRBJ2-5, with 9 bases fitting TRBD1. This CDR3 spans 15 amino acids. Germline V gene lookup returns CDR1 SNHLY and CDR2 FYNNEI. Germline trimming cut 5 bases from V and 5 bases from J; bases unmatched to any gene: 9. The CDR3 spells CASSPPGQGWETQYF. The CDR3 bases are TGTGCCAGCAGTCCCCCGGGACAGGGCTGGGAGACCCAGTACTTC.

This chain connects TRBV11-3 to TRBJ2-5, with a possible D match to TRBD1 (6 bases). With 4 bases removed from V and 1 base from J, the gap between germline ends came to 13 bases. The CDR3 runs 15 residues. CDR1 is SGHNT and CDR2 is YENEEA in the germline V gene. CDR3 DNA sequence: TGTGCCAGCAGCTCCCAACAGGGCCCCCAAGAGACCCAGTACTTC. Amino acids: CASSSQQGPQETQYF.

The gene calls are TRBV28 and TRBJ1-1, with 8 bases matching TRBD1. Germline V gene sequence: CDR1 MDHEN, CDR2 SYDVKM. V shed 6 bases and J 2 bases; nucleotides not matched to a gene: 8. CDR3 length: 15 residues. The CDR3 DNA follows: TGTGCCAGCAGCTTGGGGACAGGAAGAAACACTGAAGCTTTCTTT. It yields the protein CASSLGTGRNTEAFF.

This clone was seen a few times. The chain is built from TRBV19 and TRBJ1-2; no reliable D call. V lost 8 bases to trimming and J lost 3 bases, with 19 bases between them. The CDR3 is made up of 15 amino acids. Germline CDR1 is LNHDA and CDR2 is SQIVND (reference sequence). The CDR3 coding sequence is TGTGCCAGTTCCACCCCCGGCCTAGGTGACTATGGCTACACCTTC. Protein: CASSTPGLGDYGYTF.

The V and J genes are TRBV7-8 and TRBJ2-1; TRBD1 matches at 7 bases. The J segment lost 4 bases and the V segment lost 5 bases, leaving 8 bases of the junction unmatched. This CDR3 region has 15 residues. CDR1 SGHVS and CDR2 FQNEAQ come from the germline V gene. CDR3 in amino acids: CASSIRDSKYNEQFF. The CDR3 nucleotides are TGTGCCAGCAGCATAAGGGACAGTAAATACAATGAGCAGTTCTTC.

V usage is TRBV5-1 and J usage is TRBJ2-1, with TRBD2 identical over 10 bases. Trimming at V came to 4 bases and at J to 3 bases, leaving 4 bases not matched to a gene. This CDR3 spans 15 amino acids. The germline V gene has CDR1 SGHRS and CDR2 YFSETQ. CDR3 DNA: TGCGCCAGCAGCCCCGGACTAGCGGTCTACAATGAGCAGTTCTTC. Its translation is CASSPGLAVYNEQFF. The complete variable domain, with remaining parts taken from reference TRBV5-1 and TRBJ2-1, reads KAGVTQTPRYLIKTRGQQVTLSCSPISGHRSVSWYQQTPGQGLQFLFEYFSETQRNKGNFPGRFSGRQFSNSRSEMNVSTLELGDSALYLCASSPGLAVYNEQFFGPGTRLTVL.

The V and J genes are TRBV7-9 and TRBJ1-2; TRBD1 matches at 8 bases. Per the germline V gene, CDR1 is SEHNR and CDR2 is FQNEAQ (reference sequence). This CDR3 region has 15 residues. J was trimmed by 0 bases and V by 3 bases; bases with no gene match: 3. The CDR3 region has the DNA TGTGCCAGCAGCTTCGGGACAGGATCTAACTATGGCTACACCTTC. Translation gives CASSFGTGSNYGYTF.

This clone has just a few counts. The chain joins TRBV2 to TRBJ2-1; 14 bases align to TRBD2. The CDR3 covers 15 residues. Trimming took 5 bases from V and 13 from J; bases not matched to a gene: 10. Germline lookup yields CDR1 SNHLY and CDR2 FYNNEI. The CDR3: CASSKMTSGRDHQFF. DNA of the CDR3: TGTGCCAGCAGTAAAATGACTAGCGGGAGGGATCATCAGTTCTTC.